The clone carrying this TCR beta chain was seen a few times. Each CDR3 protein is one row after TCRdb ran MiXCR on the reads. The table includes about 740,000 distinct CDR3 sequences, 35% detected once. These data come from a study of T cell repertoires in cytomegalovirus infection. The CDR3 is made up of 12 amino acids. The V end lost 7 bases, the J end lost 5 bases, and 9 bases lay between the germline ends. The germline gives CDR1 SNHLY, CDR2 FYNNEI. J is TRBJ1-5 and V is TRBV2, with unresolved D. Sequences were obtained from PBMCs. The TCR sequence derives from a human donor in good health (CMV status not recorded). Some clones in this sample may be carry-over from other donors' samples. The DNA of the CDR3 is TGTGCCAGCACCAAGCAGGATCAGCCCCAGCATTTT. Translating gives CASTKQDQPQHF.